The 30 T cell receptor beta chains reported below all come from one sample, sequenced in a study of T cell repertoires in ileal Crohn's disease. TCRdb keeps only in-frame clones here, not all; method: immunoSEQ multiplex PCR. The sample contains 2,000 to 2,500 clones, just over 95% of which appear only once. Sequenced sample: ileal tissue. Receptors originate from an adult with Crohn's disease.

This clone was observed once. This rearrangement joins TRBV4-1 to TRBJ1-2; D ambiguous. Germline V gene lookup returns CDR1 MGHRA and CDR2 YSYEKL. CDR3 length equals 14 residues. Trimming cost V 0 bases and J 1 base, with 6 bases left between them. Here the CDR3 DNA reads TGCGCCAGCAGCCAAGAGAGCCTTAACTATGGCTACACCTTC. Its translation: CASSQESLNYGYTF.

The chain uses TRBV5-6 and TRBJ1-4; D remains unclear. This CDR3 spans 15 amino acids. From germline, CDR1 is SGHDT and CDR2 YYEEEE. V lost 2 bases to trimming and J lost 8 bases, with 16 bases between them. CDR3 nucleotides: TGTGCCAGCAGCTTTGGGAGGGCCCTGGAGGAAAAACTGTTTTTT. Translated, it gives CASSFGRALEEKLFF.

The chain carries TRBV27 and TRBJ1-1; D unresolved. CDR3 length: 14 residues. V was trimmed by 3 bases and J by 7 bases, leaving 15 bases between them. The germline V gene has CDR1 MNHEY and CDR2 SMNVEV (reference sequence). CDR3 nucleotides: TGTGCCAGCAGTTTTATGGGAGGACCAATTGAAGCTTTCTTT. Its protein product is CASSFMGGPIEAFF.

V usage is TRBV7-3 and J usage is TRBJ2-3; TRBD1 matches 8 bases. The ends lost 3 bases at V and 4 bases at J; junction bases unmatched: 3. The CDR3 totals 14 residues. Germline V gene lookup returns CDR1 SGHTA and CDR2 FQGTGA. CDR3 coding DNA: TGTGCCAGCAGCTTGGACAGGGCGCCAGATACGCAGTATTTT. Translation gives CASSLDRAPDTQYF.

The chain couples TRBV5-1 to TRBJ1-6, with 7 bases fitting TRBD1. Germline CDR1 SGHRS, CDR2 YFSETQ. The J segment lost 8 bases and the V segment lost 1 base, leaving 6 bases of the junction unmatched. The CDR3 covers 15 residues. CDR3 loop: CASSLSGTDYSPLHF. DNA for the CDR3: TGCGCCAGCAGCTTGTCTGGGACAGATTATTCACCCCTCCACTTT.

V is TRBV9 and J is TRBJ2-3; no reliable D call. Trimming stripped 0 bases from V and 4 bases from J, with 9 bases between. Germline V gene data show CDR1 as SGDLS and CDR2 as YYNGEE. The CDR3 consists of 14 residues. The CDR3 protein is CASSVGAGPDTQYF. The DNA of the CDR3 is TGTGCCAGCAGCGTAGGGGCTGGGCCAGATACGCAGTATTTT.

The chain recombines TRBV2 with TRBJ2-7, with D perhaps matching TRBD2 (5 bases). Trimming cost V 8 bases and J 5 bases, with 13 bases left between them. Per germline, CDR1 SNHLY and CDR2 FYNNEI. The CDR3 extends over 12 amino acids. The CDR3 spells CASSEGSDEQYF. CDR3 DNA: TGTGCCAGCTCTGAAGGGAGCGACGAGCAGTACTTC. The full variable domain, completed using reference TRBV2 and TRBJ2-7, is EPEVTQTPSHQVTQMGQEVILRCVPISNHLYFYWYRQILGQKVEFLVSFYNNEISEKSEIFDDQFSVERPDGSNFTLKIRSTKLEDSAMYFCASSEGSDEQYFGPGTRLTVT.

V is TRBV25-1 and J is TRBJ1-4, with D perhaps TRBD1 (6 bases). The CDR3 has 14 residues. V shed 6 bases and J shed 4 bases, with 12 bases lying between them. Germline assignment: CDR1 MGHDK and CDR2 SYGVNS. The CDR3 is CASSRYRDNEKLFF. For the CDR3, the DNA is TGTGCCAGCAGCAGATACAGGGATAATGAAAAACTGTTTTTT.

CDR3 protein: CASNLQGAYEQYF. The CDR3 bases are TGTGCCAGCAACCTACAGGGTGCCTACGAGCAGTACTTC. The V and J genes are TRBV7-2 and TRBJ2-7, with D maybe TRBD1 (6 bases). This CDR3 comprises 13 residues. CDR1 and CDR2 (germline): SGHTA, FQGNSA. V was shortened by 7 bases and J by 2 bases, with 12 bases between the two germline ends.

The rearrangement links TRBV9 to TRBJ2-1; D is unclear. V was pared by 1 base and J by 0 bases, with 8 bases between. In germline, CDR1 is SGDLS, CDR2 YYNGEE. The CDR3 has 15 residues. The CDR3 nucleotides are TGTGCCAGCAGCGTAAGCGAAAGCTCCTACAATGAGCAGTTCTTC. Amino acid sequence: CASSVSESSYNEQFF.

The chain couples TRBV30 to TRBJ1-5; the D gene is possibly TRBD1 (5 bases). The germline V gene has CDR1 GTSNPN and CDR2 SVGIG (reference sequence). Deletions cut 3 bases from V and 2 bases from J, with 8 bases between. The CDR3 is 13 amino acids. The DNA for the CDR3 is TGTGCCTGGAGAGGGGATGGCAATCAGCCCCAGCATTTT. Its translation is CAWRGDGNQPQHF. Supplemented by reference TRBV30 and TRBJ1-5, the full variable domain reads SQTIHQWPATLVQPVGSPLSLECTVEGTSNPNLYWYRQAAGRGLQLLFYSVGIGQISSEVPQNLSASRPQDRQFILSSKKLLLSDSGFYLCAWRGDGNQPQHFGDGTRLSIL.

The rearrangement links TRBV10-2 to TRBJ2-7; 11 bases map to TRBD1. There are 15 residues in the CDR3. CDR1 is WSHSY and CDR2 is SAAADI in the germline V gene. With 5 bases clipped from V and 6 bases from J, the junction kept 9 bases outside the gene matches. CDR3 in amino acids: CASSPIAGTGGEQYV. The CDR3 nucleotides read TGCGCCAGCAGTCCGATTGCAGGGACAGGGGGCGAGCAGTACGTC.

The gene calls are TRBV7-2 and TRBJ2-3, with D hard to call. The CDR3 is made up of 12 amino acids. Per the germline V gene, CDR1 is SGHTA and CDR2 is FQGNSA. Trimming left V 8 bases short and J 1 base short, with 7 bases between. In DNA form, the CDR3 reads TGTGCCAGCTGTCCCGGCACAGATACGCAGTATTTT. It yields the protein CASCPGTDTQYF. Complete variable domain (other parts from reference TRBV7-2 and TRBJ2-3): GAGVSQSPSNKVTEKGKDVELRCDPISGHTALYWYRQSLGQGLEFLIYFQGNSAPDKSGLPSDRFSAERTGGSVSTLTIQRTQQEDSAVYLCASCPGTDTQYFGPGTRLTVL.

The V gene is TRBV12-2, the J gene TRBJ2-2; the D call in the table, TRBD2, was not verified against the DNA. TRBV12-2 is an annotated pseudogene. This CDR3 spans 16 amino acids. CDR3 sequence (DNA): TGTGCAAGTCGCTCCGACCGGACTAGTACGGCCGGGGAGCTGTTTTTT. Its protein product is CASRSDRTSTAGELFF.

This clone was seen once. This chain joins TRBV9 and TRBJ2-1; weak D call: TRBD2 (5 bases). This CDR3 is 14 amino acids long. CDR1 is SGDLS and CDR2 is YYNGEE in the germline V gene. The V end was cut by 0 bases, the J end by 4 bases, with 8 bases between. Written as DNA, the CDR3 is TGTGCCAGCAGCGTAGCTCAGCGGTACAATGAGCAGTTCTTC. As protein: CASSVAQRYNEQFF.

The chain recombines TRBV21-1 with TRBJ1-2. TRBV21-1 is an annotated pseudogene. This CDR3 contains 13 residues. CDR3: CASSTTAAYGYTF. CDR3 nucleotide sequence: TGTGCCAGCAGCACGACGGCGGCCTATGGCTACACCTTC.

V gene TRBV29-1 combines with J gene TRBJ2-6; maybe TRBD2 (6 bases). Germline V gene lookup returns CDR1 SQVTM and CDR2 ANQGSEA. Between the trimmed V and J ends, which lost 3 bases and 4 bases, there was a span of 10 bases. The CDR3 has 14 amino acids. CDR3 in amino acids: CSVEGGPGANVLTF. For the CDR3, the DNA is TGCAGCGTTGAGGGGGGTCCCGGGGCCAACGTCCTGACTTTC.

This sequence joins TRBV11-2 and TRBJ2-3, with 9 nucleotides matching TRBD2. V shed 1 base, J shed 1 base, and the junction held 9 bases outside the gene matches. CDR3 length: 18 amino acids. Looked up from germline, CDR1 is SGHAT and CDR2 is FQNNGV. The CDR3 loop is CASSLVQAGGPRTDTQYF. CDR3 coding DNA: TGTGCCAGCAGCTTAGTGCAGGCGGGGGGGCCGCGCACAGATACGCAGTATTTT. Complete variable domain (other parts from reference TRBV11-2 and TRBJ2-3): EAGVAQSPRYKIIEKRQSVAFWCNPISGHATLYWYQQILGQGPKLLIQFQNNGVVDDSQLPKDRFSAERLKGVDSTLKIQPAKLEDSAVYLCASSLVQAGGPRTDTQYFGPGTRLTVL.

The V gene is TRBV10-2, the J gene TRBJ2-7; possibly TRBD2 for D (5 bases). This CDR3 region has 12 residues. V gave up 4 bases and J gave up 6 bases, with 10 bases separating them. Germline V gene sequence: CDR1 WSHSY, CDR2 SAAADI. CDR3 sequence (DNA): TGCGCCAGCAGTGCGGGGTATCGCGAGCAGTACGTC. It specifies CASSAGYREQYV.

This clone appeared a single time. The V and J genes are TRBV11-3 and TRBJ1-1, with 10 bases fitting TRBD1. The germline V gene encodes CDR1 SGHNT and CDR2 YENEEA. This CDR3 is 13 amino acids long. V dropped 3 bases and J dropped 11; count of bases not matched to a gene: 6. The CDR3 is CASSLGTGEPAFF. The DNA of the CDR3 is TGTGCCAGCAGCTTGGGGACAGGGGAGCCCGCTTTCTTT. Full variable domain (outside the CDR3, taken from reference TRBV11-3 and TRBJ1-1): EAGVVQSPRYKIIEKKQPVAFWCNPISGHNTLYWYLQNLGQGPELLIRYENEEAVDDSQLPKDRFSAERLKGVDSTLKIQPAELGDSAVYLCASSLGTGEPAFFGQGTRLTVV.

The V gene is TRBV6-5, the J gene TRBJ1-1; maybe TRBD1 (6 bases). Per germline, CDR1 MNHEY and CDR2 SVGAGI. CDR3 length: 11 amino acids. The V and J ends lost 9 bases and 11 bases respectively, with 16 bases between them. The CDR3 sequence is CASSQGLEAFF. DNA of the CDR3: TGTGCCAGTTCACAGGGTTTGGAGGCTTTCTTT.

This chain uses TRBV11-2 with TRBJ1-6; 10 nucleotides match TRBD1. J gave up 9 bases and V 5 bases, and 7 bases lay outside the gene matches. Germline V lookup: CDR1 SGHAT, CDR2 FQNNGV. The CDR3 length is 15 residues. The CDR3 nucleotides read TGTGCCAGCAGCCCCTCGGGACAGGGGTCTTCACCCCTCCACTTT. This translates into CASSPSGQGSSPLHF.

The chain couples TRBV9 to TRBJ1-6; TRBD1 matches 7 bases. There are 15 residues in the CDR3. Germline-derived CDR1 and CDR2 are SGDLS and YYNGEE. J was trimmed by 10 bases and V by 2 bases; bases with no gene match: 9. For the CDR3, the DNA is TGTGCCAGCAGCGTGTCCGGGACAGCAGAGTCACCCCTCCACTTT. It encodes CASSVSGTAESPLHF.

V usage is TRBV6-5 and J usage is TRBJ1-2; D gene unclear. CDR1 is MNHEY and CDR2 is SVGAGI in the germline V gene. V gave up 6 bases and J gave up 6 bases, with 8 bases separating them. The CDR3 consists of 11 residues. CDR3 region: CASRNRDGYTF. CDR3 bases: TGTGCCAGCAGGAACCGAGATGGCTACACCTTC.

This clone was counted a few times. This sequence joins TRBV19 and TRBJ2-1, with 10 bases aligning to TRBD2. The CDR3 covers 15 residues. V gave up 5 bases and J gave up 4 bases; unmatched junction bases: 5. Per the germline V gene, CDR1 is LNHDA and CDR2 is SQIVND (reference sequence). Here the CDR3 reads CASSQTSGDYNEQFF. In DNA form, the CDR3 reads TGTGCCAGTAGTCAAACTAGCGGGGATTACAATGAGCAGTTCTTC.

The genes are TRBV19 and TRBJ1-2; 9 bases fit TRBD1. The CDR3 consists of 11 residues. V lost 10 bases to trimming and J lost 8 bases; unmatched junction nucleotides: 5. Germline assignment: CDR1 LNHDA and CDR2 SQIVND (reference sequence). CDR3 protein: CAITGQGGYTF. DNA of the CDR3: TGTGCCATAACTGGACAGGGGGGCTACACCTTC.

V is TRBV9 and J is TRBJ2-3; TRBD2 matches at 10 bases. V dropped 2 bases and J dropped 3; count of bases not matched to a gene: 3. Germline V gene sequence: CDR1 SGDLS, CDR2 YYNGEE. The CDR3 sequence is 15 residues long. CDR3 in amino acids: CASSVGTSATDTQYF. DNA of the CDR3: TGTGCCAGCAGCGTTGGGACTAGCGCGACAGATACGCAGTATTTT. The complete variable domain, with remaining parts taken from reference TRBV9 and TRBJ2-3, reads DSGVTQTPKHLITATGQRVTLRCSPRSGDLSVYWYQQSLDQGLQFLIQYYNGEERAKGNILERFSAQQFPDLHSELNLSSLELGDSALYFCASSVGTSATDTQYFGPGTRLTVL.

The chain employs TRBV11-2 and TRBJ1-2, with D maybe TRBD1 (6 bases). The germline V gene has CDR1 SGHAT and CDR2 FQNNGV. The CDR3 contains 15 residues. Between the trimmed V and J ends, which lost 1 base and 7 bases, there was a span of 16 bases. DNA of the CDR3: TGTGCCAGCAGCTTAGGGACAGTTGGATACTCTGGCTACACCTTC. Amino acids: CASSLGTVGYSGYTF.

V gene TRBV14 combines with J gene TRBJ1-1; D gene ambiguous. Germline V gives CDR1 SGHDN, CDR2 FVKESK. The CDR3 sequence is 13 residues long. Deletions cut 4 bases from V and 2 bases from J, with 8 bases between. CDR3 DNA sequence: TGTGCCAGCAGCCCTCGAGCCAACACTGAAGCTTTCTTT. Amino acids: CASSPRANTEAFF.

The gene calls are TRBV27 and TRBJ1-4; D perhaps matches TRBD1 (5 bases). There are 16 residues in the CDR3. Trimming took 6 bases from V and 8 from J, leaving 22 bases between them. Germline V gene lookup returns CDR1 MNHEY and CDR2 SMNVEV (reference sequence). The CDR3 region is CASRKDSGTPIEKLFF. CDR3 bases: TGTGCCAGCAGAAAAGATAGCGGGACCCCTATCGAAAAACTGTTTTTT.